These 2 T cell receptor beta chains originate from one sample sequenced in a study of blood T cell repertoires in COVID-19. Here immunoSEQ multiplex PCR was the method, and the copy in TCRdb shows in-frame clones only, minus some. This sample has some 230,000 clones, with around 80% found just once. The sample taken for sequencing was peripheral blood. Receptor source: a woman aged 60-75 years who had recovered from COVID-19.

The chain employs TRBV5-1 and TRBJ2-3; 8 bases match TRBD2. Germline V lookup: CDR1 SGHRS, CDR2 YFSETQ. The CDR3 loop spans 15 amino acids. V lost 3 bases and J lost 0; bases outside the gene matches: 3. The CDR3 loop reads CASSSSGPSTDTQYF. The CDR3 nucleotides read TGCGCCAGCAGCTCTAGCGGGCCTAGCACAGATACGCAGTATTTT. Full variable domain (remainder filled in from reference TRBV5-1 and TRBJ2-3): KAGVTQTPRYLIKTRGQQVTLSCSPISGHRSVSWYQQTPGQGLQFLFEYFSETQRNKGNFPGRFSGRQFSNSRSEMNVSTLELGDSALYLCASSSSGPSTDTQYFGPGTRLTVL.

The V gene is TRBV14, the J gene TRBJ1-2, with 10 nucleotides matching TRBD1. The length of the CDR3 is 13 residues. The J segment lost 11 bases and the V segment lost 4 bases, leaving 7 bases of the junction unmatched. Per the germline V gene, CDR1 is SGHDN and CDR2 is FVKESK. This CDR3 reads CASSPGTGANYTF. The DNA of the CDR3 is TGTGCCAGCAGCCCCGGGACAGGGGCTAATTACACCTTC.